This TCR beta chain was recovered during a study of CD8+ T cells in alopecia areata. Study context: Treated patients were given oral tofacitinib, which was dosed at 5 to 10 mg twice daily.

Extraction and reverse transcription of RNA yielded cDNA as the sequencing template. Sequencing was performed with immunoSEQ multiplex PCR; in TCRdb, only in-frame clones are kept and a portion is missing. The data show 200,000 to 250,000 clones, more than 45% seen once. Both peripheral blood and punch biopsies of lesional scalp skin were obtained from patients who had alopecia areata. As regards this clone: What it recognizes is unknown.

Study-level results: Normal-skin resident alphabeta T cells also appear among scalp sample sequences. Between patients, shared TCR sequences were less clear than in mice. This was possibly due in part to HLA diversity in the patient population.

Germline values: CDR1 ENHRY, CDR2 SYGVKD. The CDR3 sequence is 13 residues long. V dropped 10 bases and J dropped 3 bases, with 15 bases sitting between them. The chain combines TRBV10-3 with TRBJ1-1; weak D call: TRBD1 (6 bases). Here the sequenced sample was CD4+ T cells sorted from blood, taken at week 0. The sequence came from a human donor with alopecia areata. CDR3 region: CARRYREDTEAFF. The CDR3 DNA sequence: TGTGCCAGAAGGTACAGGGAGGACACTGAAGCTTTCTTT.